These T cell receptor beta chains were read from a single sample in a study of blood T cell repertoires in COVID-19. The assay was immunoSEQ multiplex PCR, and TCRdb's table has in-frame clones only and misses some. Here the sample spans 180,000 or so clones, roughly 80% being singletons. Sequencing used PBMCs or T cells enriched from blood (not recorded which). These receptors originate from a man in his forties or fifties who had recovered from COVID-19. Each CDR3 is given with its conserved first and last residue. D genes are given only for firm matches. The size entry is marked missing in some rows and otherwise reads once, few, many or a size class.

TRBD2,17,TRBJ2-7,few,TRBV6-2/TRBV6-3,CASSQPQGLALSYEQYF,TGTGCCAGCAGTCAACCCCAGGGACTAGCGCTCTCCTACGAGCAGTACTTC
TRBD1,17,TRBJ1-5,.,TRBV28,CASSPRTGGTWRRPQHF,TGTGCCAGCAGTCCAAGGACAGGGGGCACGTGGCGTAGGCCCCAGCATTTT
.,12,TRBJ2-3,.,TRBV2,CASSRYQGMQYF,TGTGCCAGCAGCAGGTACCAGGGGATGCAGTATTTT
TRBD2,15,TRBJ2-5,.,TRBV2,CASSETSGGRKTQYF,TGTGCCAGCAGTGAGACTAGCGGGGGGCGAAAGACCCAGTACTTC
.,14,TRBJ1-2,.,TRBV28,CASSTSGGRGGYTF,TGTGCCAGCAGTACCTCCGGCGGGAGAGGTGGCTACACCTTC
.,15,TRBJ2-2,few,TRBV4-2,CASSPGTANTGELFF,TGTGCCAGCAGCCCCGGGACTGCCAACACCGGGGAGCTGTTTTTT
.,13,TRBJ2-6,.,TRBV28,CASSVSGANVLTF,TGTGCCAGCAGCGTCTCTGGGGCCAACGTCCTGACTTTC
.,16,TRBJ1-3,.,TRBV7-9,CASSLVLQGTGNTIYF,TGTGCCAGCAGCTTAGTGTTACAGGGTACTGGAAACACCATATATTTT
.,13,TRBJ1-2,.,TRBV2,CASSRDSNYGYTF,TGTGCCAGCAGTCGAGACAGTAACTATGGCTACACCTTC
.,13,TRBJ2-1,.,TRBV7-8,CASSSGPPSEQFF,TGTGCCAGCAGCAGCGGACCGCCAAGTGAGCAGTTCTTC
TRBD1,14,TRBJ1-5,.,TRBV4-1,CASSQEGTAQPQHF,TGCGCCAGCAGCCAAGAGGGGACAGCTCAGCCCCAGCATTTT
TRBD1,15,TRBJ1-6,.,TRBV9,CASSDHRGDNSPLHF,TGTGCCAGCAGCGACCACAGGGGGGATAATTCACCCCTCCACTTT
TRBD1,15,TRBJ2-1,.,TRBV14,CASSLLTGGYNEQFF,TGTGCCAGCAGCCTTTTAACAGGGGGCTACAATGAGCAGTTCTTC
TRBD1,15,TRBJ1-6,.,TRBV27,CASSPRDRDIPPLHF,TGTGCCAGCAGTCCGCGGGACAGGGACATCCCACCCCTCCACTTT
.,16,TRBJ2-7,once,TRBV9,CASSSWDNADLYEQYF,TGTGCCAGCAGCTCCTGGGACAACGCAGACCTATACGAGCAGTACTTC
TRBD2,16,TRBJ2-3,once,TRBV7-8,CASSLKLAGGKNTQYF,TGTGCCAGCAGCCTCAAACTAGCGGGAGGGAAGAATACGCAGTATTTT
TRBD2,15,TRBJ2-1,.,TRBV11-3,CASSSLAGGGNEQFF,TGTGCCAGCAGCTCGTTAGCGGGGGGCGGGAATGAGCAGTTCTTC
.,13,TRBJ1-6,.,TRBV30,CAWGPGGNSPLHF,TGTGCCTGGGGGCCCGGCGGTAATTCACCCCTCCACTTT
TRBD1,13,TRBJ1-1,few,TRBV3-1/TRBV3-2,CASSLGQDTEAFF,TGTGCCAGCAGCCTGGGACAGGACACTGAAGCTTTCTTT
.,16,TRBJ2-5,.,TRBV5-5,CASSLSITGRSETQYF,TGTGCCAGCAGCTTGTCAATTACAGGGAGATCAGAGACCCAGTACTTC
.,14,TRBJ2-7,.,TRBV2,CASARVLALYEQYF,TGTGCCAGCGCCAGGGTCCTCGCCCTCTACGAGCAGTACTTC
.,13,TRBJ2-1,.,TRBV19,CASSIVSGPEQFF,TGTGCCAGTAGTATAGTTAGCGGCCCTGAGCAGTTCTTC
.,15,TRBJ1-1,.,TRBV9,CASSAIPGSNTEAFF,TGTGCCAGCAGCGCCATTCCAGGGTCCAACACTGAAGCTTTCTTT
.,15,TRBJ1-5,.,TRBV9,CASSGTSGQNQPQHF,TGTGCCAGCAGCGGCACCTCAGGGCAGAATCAGCCCCAGCATTTT
TRBD2,18,TRBJ2-1,.,TRBV11-2,CASSLVGLAGPTYNEQFF,TGTGCCAGCAGCTTAGTGGGACTAGCGGGACCCACCTACAATGAGCAGTTCTTC
TRBD2,14,TRBJ2-1,few,TRBV3-1/TRBV3-2,CASSQGDYYNEQFF,TGTGCCAGCAGCCAAGGGGACTACTACAATGAGCAGTTCTTC
TRBD1,12,TRBJ1-3,.,TRBV19,CASTPGQGTIYF,TGTGCCAGTACCCCGGGACAGGGAACCATATATTTT
TRBD2,13,TRBJ2-7,.,TRBV11-3,CASSSGLAGALYF,TGTGCCAGCAGCTCGGGACTAGCGGGAGCACTGTACTTC
.,15,TRBJ1-6,.,TRBV6-4,CATKGPTGSNSPLHF,TGTGCCACCAAAGGACCTACAGGGAGTAATTCACCCCTCCACTTT
.,14,TRBJ1-2,.,TRBV5-1,CASSSQPGNYGYTF,TGCGCCAGCAGCTCCCAGCCAGGGAACTATGGCTACACCTTC
TRBD1,13,TRBJ1-1,once,TRBV12-3/TRBV12-4,CASSGQENTEAFF,TGTGCCAGCAGTGGACAGGAGAACACTGAAGCTTTCTTT